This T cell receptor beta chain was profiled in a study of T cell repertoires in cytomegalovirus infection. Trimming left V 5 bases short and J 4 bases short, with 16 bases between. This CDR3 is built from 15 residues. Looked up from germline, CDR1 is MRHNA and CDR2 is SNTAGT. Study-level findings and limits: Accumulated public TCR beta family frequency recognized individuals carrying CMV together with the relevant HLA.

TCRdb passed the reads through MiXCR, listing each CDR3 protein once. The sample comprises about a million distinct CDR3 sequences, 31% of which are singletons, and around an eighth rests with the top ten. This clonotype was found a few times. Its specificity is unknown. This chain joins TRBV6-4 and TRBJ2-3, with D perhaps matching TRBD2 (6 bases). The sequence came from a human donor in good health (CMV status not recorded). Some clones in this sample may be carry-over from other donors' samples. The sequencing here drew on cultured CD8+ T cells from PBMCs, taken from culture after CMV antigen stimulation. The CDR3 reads CASSPAGPPADTQYF. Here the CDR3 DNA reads TGTGCCAGCAGTCCTGCGGGACCCCCTGCAGATACGCAGTATTTT.